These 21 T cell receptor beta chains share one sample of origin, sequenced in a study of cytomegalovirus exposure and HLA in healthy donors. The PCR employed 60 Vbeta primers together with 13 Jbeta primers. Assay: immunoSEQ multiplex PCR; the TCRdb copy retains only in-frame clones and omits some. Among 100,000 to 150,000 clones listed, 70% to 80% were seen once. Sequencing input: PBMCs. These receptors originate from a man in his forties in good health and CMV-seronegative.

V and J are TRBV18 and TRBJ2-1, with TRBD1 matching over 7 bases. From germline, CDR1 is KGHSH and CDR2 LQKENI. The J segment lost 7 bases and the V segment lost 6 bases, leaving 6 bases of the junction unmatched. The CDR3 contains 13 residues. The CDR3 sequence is CASSPGTANEQFF. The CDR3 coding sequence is TGTGCCAGCTCGCCCGGGACAGCTAATGAGCAGTTCTTC.

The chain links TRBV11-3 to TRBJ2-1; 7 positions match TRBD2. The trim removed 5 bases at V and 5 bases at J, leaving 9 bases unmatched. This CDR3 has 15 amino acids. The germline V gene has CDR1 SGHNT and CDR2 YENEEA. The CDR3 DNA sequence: TGTGCCAGCAGCCGCGGGACTACTGAGCACAATGAGCAGTTCTTC. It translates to CASSRGTTEHNEQFF. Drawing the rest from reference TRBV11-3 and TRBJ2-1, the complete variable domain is EAGVVQSPRYKIIEKKQPVAFWCNPISGHNTLYWYLQNLGQGPELLIRYENEEAVDDSQLPKDRFSAERLKGVDSTLKIQPAELGDSAVYLCASSRGTTEHNEQFFGPGTRLTVL.

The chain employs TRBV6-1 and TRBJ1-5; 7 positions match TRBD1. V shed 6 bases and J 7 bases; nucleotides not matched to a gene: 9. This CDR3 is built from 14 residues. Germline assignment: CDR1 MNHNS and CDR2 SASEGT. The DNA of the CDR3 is TGTGCCAGCAGCGATACAGGGGATTGGCAGCCCCAGCATTTT. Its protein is CASSDTGDWQPQHF.

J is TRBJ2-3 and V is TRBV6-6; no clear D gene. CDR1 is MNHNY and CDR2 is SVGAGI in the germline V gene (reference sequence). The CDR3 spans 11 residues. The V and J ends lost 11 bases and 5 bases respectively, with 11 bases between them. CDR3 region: CASLSVDTQYF. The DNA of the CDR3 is TGTGCCTCCTTATCAGTAGATACGCAGTATTTT.

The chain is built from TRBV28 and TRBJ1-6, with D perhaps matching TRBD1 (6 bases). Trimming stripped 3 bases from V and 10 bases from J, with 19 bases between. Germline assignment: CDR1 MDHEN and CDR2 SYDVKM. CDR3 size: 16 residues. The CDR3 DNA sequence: TGTGCCAGCAGTTTGGGGGCTCAGGGGAATGGATCACCCCTCCACTTT. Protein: CASSLGAQGNGSPLHF.

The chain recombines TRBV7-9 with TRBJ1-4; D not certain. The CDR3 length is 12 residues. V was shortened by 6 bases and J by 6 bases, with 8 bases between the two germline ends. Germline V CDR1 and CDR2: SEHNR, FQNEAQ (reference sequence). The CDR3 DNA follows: TGTGCCAGCAGTCAGAATCATGAAAAACTGTTTTTT. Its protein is CASSQNHEKLFF.

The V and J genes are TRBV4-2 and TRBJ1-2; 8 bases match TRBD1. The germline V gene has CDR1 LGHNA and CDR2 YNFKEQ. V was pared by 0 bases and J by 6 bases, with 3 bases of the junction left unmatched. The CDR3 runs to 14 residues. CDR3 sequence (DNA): TGTGCCAGCAGCCAAGATAGGACAGGGCATGGCTACACCTTC. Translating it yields CASSQDRTGHGYTF.

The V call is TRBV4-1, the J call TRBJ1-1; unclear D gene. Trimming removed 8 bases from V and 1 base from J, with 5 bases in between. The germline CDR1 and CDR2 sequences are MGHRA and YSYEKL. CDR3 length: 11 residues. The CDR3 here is CASGGNTEAFF. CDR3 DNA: TGCGCCAGCGGCGGGAACACTGAAGCTTTCTTT.

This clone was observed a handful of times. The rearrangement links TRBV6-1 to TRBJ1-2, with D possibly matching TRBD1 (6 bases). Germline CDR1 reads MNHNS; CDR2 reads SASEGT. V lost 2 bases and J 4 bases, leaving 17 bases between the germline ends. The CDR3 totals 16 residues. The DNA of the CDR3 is TGTGCCAGCAGTGAAAGCAGGGGACTAGCACCCTATGGCTACACCTTC. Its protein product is CASSESRGLAPYGYTF.

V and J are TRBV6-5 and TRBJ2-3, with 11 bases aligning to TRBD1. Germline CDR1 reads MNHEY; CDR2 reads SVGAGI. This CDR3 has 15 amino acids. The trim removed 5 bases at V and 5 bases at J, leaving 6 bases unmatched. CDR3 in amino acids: CASSRGQGVIDTQYF. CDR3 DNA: TGTGCCAGCAGTAGGGGACAGGGGGTCATAGATACGCAGTATTTT.

The CDR3 is CASSQDWGDPHTGELFF. CDR3 sequence (DNA): TGCGCCAGCAGCCAAGATTGGGGGGACCCACACACCGGGGAGCTGTTTTTT. The chain joins TRBV4-1 to TRBJ2-2, with D possibly TRBD2 on 6 matching bases. Trimming removed 0 bases at V and 3 bases at J, with 14 bases between. The CDR3 sequence is 17 residues long. CDR1 is MGHRA, CDR2 YSYEKL, per germline.

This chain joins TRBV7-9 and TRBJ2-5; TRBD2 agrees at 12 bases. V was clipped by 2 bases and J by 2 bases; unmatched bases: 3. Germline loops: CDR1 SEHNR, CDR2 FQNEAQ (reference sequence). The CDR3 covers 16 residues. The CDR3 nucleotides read TGTGCCAGCAGCTTAACGCTAGCGGGGGGGCAAGAGACCCAGTACTTC. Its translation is CASSLTLAGGQETQYF.

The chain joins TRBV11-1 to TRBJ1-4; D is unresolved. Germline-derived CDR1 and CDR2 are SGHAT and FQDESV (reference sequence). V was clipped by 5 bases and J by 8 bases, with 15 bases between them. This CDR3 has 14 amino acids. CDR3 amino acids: CASSVGLREEKLFF. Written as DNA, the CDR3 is TGTGCCAGCAGCGTGGGCCTTCGGGAGGAAAAACTGTTTTTT.

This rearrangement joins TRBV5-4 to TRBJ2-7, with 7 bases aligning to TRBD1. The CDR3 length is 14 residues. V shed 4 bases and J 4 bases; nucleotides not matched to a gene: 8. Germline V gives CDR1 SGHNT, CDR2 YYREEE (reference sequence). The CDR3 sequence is CASSIGTAPYEQYF. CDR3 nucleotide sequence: TGTGCCAGCAGCATCGGGACAGCCCCTTACGAGCAGTACTTC.

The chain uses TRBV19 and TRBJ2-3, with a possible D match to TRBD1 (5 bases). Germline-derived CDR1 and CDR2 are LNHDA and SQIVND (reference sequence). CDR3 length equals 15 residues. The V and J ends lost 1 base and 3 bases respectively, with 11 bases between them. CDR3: CASSIGSGKTDTQYF. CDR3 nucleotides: TGTGCCAGTAGTATAGGCTCAGGGAAAACAGATACGCAGTATTTT.

The CDR3 sequence is CASSEADRSYEQYF. The CDR3 nucleotides read TGTGCCAGCAGTGAAGCGGACAGATCCTACGAGCAGTACTTC. The chain uses TRBV6-1 and TRBJ2-7; D perhaps matches TRBD1 (6 bases). The V end was cut by 0 bases, the J end by 1 base, with 7 bases between. Germline values: CDR1 MNHNS, CDR2 SASEGT. This CDR3 spans 14 amino acids.

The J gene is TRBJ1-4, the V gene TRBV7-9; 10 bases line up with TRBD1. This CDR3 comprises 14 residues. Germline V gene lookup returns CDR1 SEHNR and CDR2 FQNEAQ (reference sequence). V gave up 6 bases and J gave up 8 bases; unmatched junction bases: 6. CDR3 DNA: TGTGCCAGCAGAAGACAGGGGGCTCAGGAAAAACTGTTTTTT. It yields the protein CASRRQGAQEKLFF.

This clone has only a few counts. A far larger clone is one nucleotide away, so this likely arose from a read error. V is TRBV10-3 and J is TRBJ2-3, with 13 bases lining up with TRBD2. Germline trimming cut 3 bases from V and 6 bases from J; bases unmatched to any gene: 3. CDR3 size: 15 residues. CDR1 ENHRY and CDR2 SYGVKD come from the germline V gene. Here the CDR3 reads CAISDSTSGGDTQYF. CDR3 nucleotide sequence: TGTGCCATCAGTGACTCGACTAGCGGGGGGGATACGCAGTATTTT.

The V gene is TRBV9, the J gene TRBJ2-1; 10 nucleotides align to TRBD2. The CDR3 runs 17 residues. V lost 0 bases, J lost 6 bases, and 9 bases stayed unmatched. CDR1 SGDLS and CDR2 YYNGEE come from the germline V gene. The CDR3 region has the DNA TGTGCCAGCAGCGTAGCTAGCGGGGGCCAAGGCGTCAATGAGCAGTTCTTC. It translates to CASSVASGGQGVNEQFF.

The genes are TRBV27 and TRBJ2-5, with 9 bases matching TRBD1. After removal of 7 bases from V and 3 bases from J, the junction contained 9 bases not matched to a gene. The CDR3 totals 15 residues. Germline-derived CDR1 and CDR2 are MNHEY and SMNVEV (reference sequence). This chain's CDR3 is CASNGRQGEKETQYF. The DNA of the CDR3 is TGTGCCAGCAACGGTAGACAGGGGGAAAAAGAGACCCAGTACTTC.

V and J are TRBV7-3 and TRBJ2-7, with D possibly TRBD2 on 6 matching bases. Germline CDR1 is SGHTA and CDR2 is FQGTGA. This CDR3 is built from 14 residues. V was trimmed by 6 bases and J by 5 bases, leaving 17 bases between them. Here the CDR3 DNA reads TGTGCCAGCAGTCCATCCCGCCCGGGGGACGAGCAGTACTTC. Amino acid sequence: CASSPSRPGDEQYF.